A selection of T cell receptor beta chains follows, all from one sample in a study of blood T cell repertoires in COVID-19. Generated by immunoSEQ multiplex PCR, the TCRdb table keeps only in-frame clones and is missing some. The profile covers roughly 120,000 clones, with about 84% appearing a single time and over 9% taken by the ten largest. Sequencing was carried out using peripheral blood. These receptors came from an older woman with acute or convalescent COVID-19. Both conserved end residues are part of each CDR3. The D gene is left open where the match is weak. Clone size, where shown, is once, few, many, or a class for clones that have expanded.

abundance,j_gene,d_gene,v_gene,CDR3aa,CDR3nt
.,TRBJ2-2,.,TRBV11-2,CASSFGFRTDLTGELFF,TGTGCCAGCAGCTTCGGGTTCAGGACAGACCTGACCGGGGAGCTGTTTTTT
.,TRBJ1-4,TRBD1,TRBV29-1,CSAVTGTTTNEKLFF,TGCAGCGCTGTGACAGGGACAACGACTAATGAAAAACTGTTTTTT
few,TRBJ1-1,.,TRBV2,CASRSGERTEAFF,TGTGCCAGCAGATCAGGGGAGAGGACTGAAGCTTTCTTT
.,TRBJ1-2,TRBD1,TRBV4-1,CASSPRDSYGYTF,TGCGCCAGCAGCCCCCGGGACAGCTATGGCTACACCTTC
few,TRBJ1-1,.,TRBV10-3,CAIAGRSEGNTEAFF,TGTGCCATTGCCGGGAGGTCGGAAGGGAACACTGAAGCTTTCTTT
.,TRBJ1-1,.,TRBV30,CAWSLPGQPQEAFF,TGTGCCTGGAGTCTTCCTGGACAGCCCCAGGAAGCTTTCTTT
few,TRBJ1-1,.,TRBV6-4,CASSAKTGSSEAFF,TGTGCCAGCAGTGCCAAGACAGGTTCCTCTGAAGCTTTCTTT
few,TRBJ1-5,.,TRBV11-1,CASSQPPTVASQHF,TGTGCCAGCAGCCAACCCCCAACAGTAGCGTCCCAGCATTTT
.,TRBJ2-5,.,TRBV3-1/TRBV3-2,CASSQVNREETQYF,TGTGCCAGCAGCCAAGTGAACAGGGAAGAGACCCAGTACTTC
.,TRBJ2-2,TRBD1,TRBV13,CASSHGTGTGELFF,TGTGCCAGCAGCCACGGGACAGGCACCGGGGAGCTGTTTTTT
few,TRBJ2-2,.,TRBV2,CASGHSGTGELFF,TGTGCCAGCGGACACAGTGGGACCGGGGAGCTGTTTTTT
.,TRBJ1-2,TRBD1,TRBV2,CASTKDRGYGGYTF,TGTGCCAGCACCAAGGACAGGGGATATGGTGGCTACACCTTC
.,TRBJ1-1,.,TRBV7-2,CASSYRVDTEAFF,TGTGCCAGCAGTTACAGGGTTGACACTGAAGCTTTCTTT
.,TRBJ1-4,.,TRBV5-5,CASSLEPGNEKLFF,TGTGCCAGCAGCTTGGAACCGGGGAATGAAAAACTGTTTTTT
.,TRBJ1-3,.,TRBV5-4,CASSLDRENTIYF,TGTGCCAGCAGCTTGGACAGGGAAAACACCATATATTTT
.,TRBJ1-2,.,TRBV18,CASSPPQGGDYGYTF,TGTGCCAGCTCACCACCGCAGGGTGGCGACTATGGCTACACCTTC
.,TRBJ2-1,TRBD1,TRBV5-6,CASSESHRGLEFF,TGTGCCAGCAGCGAATCCCACAGGGGGCTCGAGTTCTTC
.,TRBJ1-4,TRBD1,TRBV10-3,CAIAASRDSDEKLFF,TGTGCCATCGCGGCTTCCCGGGACAGCGATGAAAAACTGTTTTTT
.,TRBJ1-1,TRBD1,TRBV5-5,CASSYAAPLTGGNTEAFF,TGTGCCAGCAGCTATGCCGCCCCTCTGACAGGGGGGAACACTGAAGCTTTCTTT
.,TRBJ2-5,TRBD2,TRBV7-2,CASSFLSGVETQYF,TGTGCCAGCAGCTTCCTTAGCGGGGTAGAGACCCAGTACTTC
.,TRBJ1-6,.,TRBV11-2,CASSNGGLNSPLHF,TGTGCCAGCAGCAATGGGGGCTTAAATTCACCCCTCCACTTT
.,TRBJ1-5,.,TRBV7-2,CASSLDQGANQPQHF,TGTGCCAGCAGCTTGGACCAGGGTGCCAATCAGCCCCAGCATTTT
.,TRBJ1-2,TRBD1,TRBV27,CASRPGTGGIYGYTF,TGTGCCAGCAGGCCGGGGACAGGGGGCATCTATGGCTACACCTTC
few,TRBJ1-2,.,TRBV7-2,CASSFDRNLNYGYTF,TGTGCCAGCAGCTTTGACAGAAACCTTAACTATGGCTACACCTTC
few,TRBJ1-5,TRBD1,TRBV2,CASSGEEGAQPQHF,TGTGCCAGCAGTGGGGAGGAGGGGGCTCAGCCCCAGCATTTT
.,TRBJ1-5,.,TRBV7-8,CASSLSPGDQPQHF,TGTGCCAGCAGTCTCAGCCCCGGGGATCAGCCCCAGCATTTT
.,TRBJ1-1,.,TRBV7-2,CASSLSYRGTEAFF,TGTGCCAGCAGCTTGTCCTACCGAGGGACTGAAGCTTTCTTT
once,TRBJ2-2,.,TRBV3-1/TRBV3-2,CASSLRALRAGLNTGELFF,TGTGCCAGCAGCCTAAGGGCTCTGCGGGCGGGATTGAACACCGGGGAGCTGTTTTTT
.,TRBJ1-5,.,TRBV6-5,CASNLLQGLRPQHF,TGTGCCAGCAACCTACTACAGGGTTTGCGGCCCCAGCATTTT
.,TRBJ2-1,.,TRBV24-1,CATSDPDNEQFF,TGTGCCACCAGTGACCCAGACAATGAGCAGTTCTTC
.,TRBJ1-2,.,TRBV4-1,CASSQDHGGIYGYTF,TGCGCCAGCAGCCAAGATCACGGGGGGATCTATGGCTACACCTTC
.,TRBJ1-5,.,TRBV3-1/TRBV3-2,CASSQGTLRGQPQHF,TGTGCCAGCAGCCAAGGTACCCTCCGGGGTCAGCCCCAGCATTTT
.,TRBJ2-7,.,TRBV6-6,CASKGEGANEQYF,TGTGCCAGCAAGGGGGAGGGAGCGAACGAGCAGTACTTC
.,TRBJ1-2,.,TRBV21-1,CASSKPKRGNYGYTF,TGTGCCAGCAGCAAACCTAAACGGGGGAACTATGGCTACACCTTC
.,TRBJ1-5,.,TRBV30,CAWSSRVQPQHF,TGTGCCTGGAGTTCGCGGGTTCAGCCCCAGCATTTT
.,TRBJ2-5,TRBD2,TRBV7-6,CASSLGVAGGPYQETQYF,TGTGCCAGCAGCTTAGGCGTAGCGGGGGGGCCATACCAAGAGACCCAGTACTTC
.,TRBJ1-2,TRBD1,TRBV15,CATSTQGEQAKGYTF,TGTGCCACCAGCACCCAGGGGGAACAGGCTAAAGGCTACACCTTC
.,TRBJ1-5,.,TRBV5-5,CASSQQGFPDQPQHF,TGTGCCAGCAGCCAACAGGGTTTCCCCGATCAGCCCCAGCATTTT
few,TRBJ2-3,.,TRBV7-3,CASSSGTQASTDTQYF,TGTGCCAGCAGCTCCGGGACACAAGCTAGCACAGATACGCAGTATTTT
.,TRBJ1-4,.,TRBV25-1,CASSEYPGTNEKLFF,TGTGCCAGCAGTGAATATCCAGGGACTAATGAAAAACTGTTTTTT
.,TRBJ2-7,TRBD1,TRBV19,CASSIGSGGGYEQYF,TGTGCCAGTAGTATAGGATCAGGGGGCGGCTACGAGCAGTACTTC
.,TRBJ1-2,TRBD1,TRBV12-3/TRBV12-4,CASRSTGGGGYTF,TGTGCCAGCAGGTCCACAGGGGGCGGTGGCTACACCTTC
.,TRBJ1-4,.,TRBV6-1,CASSEAARLNEKLFF,TGTGCCAGCAGTGAAGCGGCGAGGCTAAATGAAAAACTGTTTTTT
.,TRBJ1-2,TRBD1,TRBV30,CAWSGTGVYYGYTF,TGTGCCTGGAGTGGGACAGGGGTCTACTATGGCTACACCTTC